These 18 T cell receptor beta chains were all obtained from the same sample, sequenced in a study of OX40 agonist ivuxolimab in advanced cancers. Assay: immunoSEQ multiplex PCR; the TCRdb copy retains only in-frame clones and omits some. The table records about 64,000 clones, over 65% of them present only once. Material: CD4+ or CD8+ T cells sorted from blood, obtained in a trial of the OX40 agonist ivuxolimab. Every receptor here comes from an adult with an advanced solid tumor such as melanoma, head and neck, liver or kidney cancer.

V usage is TRBV7-3 and J usage is TRBJ1-6; possibly TRBD1 for D (6 bases). V lost 4 bases to trimming and J lost 6 bases, with 10 bases between them. This CDR3 spans 14 amino acids. From germline, CDR1 is SGHTA and CDR2 FQGTGA. CDR3 region: CASSSTGSNSPLHF. The CDR3 DNA follows: TGTGCCAGCAGCTCAACAGGGTCTAATTCACCCCTCCACTTT. Supplemented by reference TRBV7-3 and TRBJ1-6, the full variable domain reads GAGVSQTPSNKVTEKGKYVELRCDPISGHTALYWYRQSLGQGPEFLIYFQGTGAADDSGLPNDRFFAVRPEGSVSTLKIQRTERGDSAVYLCASSSTGSNSPLHFGNGTRLTVT.

The V and J genes are TRBV19 and TRBJ1-2; a weak D match, TRBD1 (5 bases). Trimming cost V 11 bases and J 4 bases, with 11 bases left between them. Germline V gene lookup returns CDR1 LNHDA and CDR2 SQIVND (reference sequence). This CDR3 comprises 11 residues. This CDR3 is CAGRVGYGYTF. CDR3 nucleotides: TGTGCCGGCAGGGTTGGCTATGGCTACACCTTC.

In its sample, this clone was seen a few times. The V call is TRBV5-1, the J call TRBJ2-3; 7 nucleotides line up with TRBD2. CDR1 is SGHRS and CDR2 is YFSETQ in the germline V gene. There are 13 residues in the CDR3. Trimming cost V 7 bases and J 0 bases; bases outside gene matches: 2. CDR3 amino acids: CASRAGSTDTQYF. The CDR3 nucleotides read TGCGCCAGCCGAGCGGGGAGCACAGATACGCAGTATTTT.

CDR3 sequence (DNA): TGCAGCGTTCCGACAGGGGAGGGCGAGCAGTACTTC. Protein sequence: CSVPTGEGEQYF. V gene TRBV29-1 combines with J gene TRBJ2-7, with TRBD1 as a possible D gene (8 bases). Trimming removed 5 bases at V and 6 bases at J, with 14 bases between. This CDR3 comprises 12 residues. Germline V gives CDR1 SQVTM, CDR2 ANQGSEA.

The chain is built from TRBV7-9 and TRBJ1-1; perhaps TRBD1 as D (6 bases). Per germline, CDR1 SEHNR and CDR2 FQNEAQ (reference sequence). Trimming took off 4 bases at V and 11 bases at J, with 14 bases between the two ends. CDR3 size: 12 residues. For the CDR3, the DNA is TGTGCCAGCAGCTCGGGGGACATCCAGGCTTTCTTT. Its protein is CASSSGDIQAFF.

The J gene is TRBJ2-7, the V gene TRBV6-1; 8 nucleotides line up with TRBD2. V lost 7 bases to trimming and J lost 0 bases; unmatched junction nucleotides: 8. CDR1 and CDR2 from the germline V gene are MNHNS and SASEGT. The CDR3 covers 15 residues. The CDR3 region has the DNA TGTGCCAGCACAACGGGGAGCGGGAGCTCCTACGAGCAGTACTTC. Its translation is CASTTGSGSSYEQYF.

This chain joins TRBV4-1 and TRBJ1-4; D is undetermined. V dropped 1 base and J dropped 7 bases, with 13 bases sitting between them. Germline values: CDR1 MGHRA, CDR2 YSYEKL. The CDR3 contains 15 residues. Here the CDR3 reads CASSQGVGKVEKLFF. The CDR3 DNA reads TGCGCCAGCAGCCAAGGCGTGGGCAAGGTTGAAAAACTGTTTTTT.

The CDR3 spells CSVEGQAGQPQHF. CDR3 in DNA: TGCAGCGTTGAGGGACAGGCCGGTCAGCCCCAGCATTTT. The chain has TRBV29-1 and TRBJ1-5; TRBD1 agrees at 8 bases. The CDR3 spans 13 residues. CDR1 and CDR2 from the germline V gene are SQVTM and ANQGSEA. V was clipped by 3 bases and J by 6 bases; unmatched bases: 4.

The V gene is TRBV11-2, the J gene TRBJ2-7; D is unresolved. V lost 3 bases and J 5 bases, leaving 14 bases between the germline ends. The germline CDR1 and CDR2 sequences are SGHAT and FQNNGV. This CDR3 contains 14 residues. Here the CDR3 DNA reads TGTGCCAGCAGCTTCTGGGCCATCGTCCACGAGCAGTACTTC. It encodes CASSFWAIVHEQYF.

The chain links TRBV6-6 to TRBJ2-3; the match to TRBD1 covers 8 bases. The CDR3 length is 12 residues. Unmatched junction bases numbered 7, after V lost 11 bases and J lost 6 bases. The germline V gene has CDR1 MNHNY and CDR2 SVGAGI (reference sequence). The CDR3 sequence is CAGAGGADTQYF. CDR3 in DNA: TGTGCCGGGGCAGGGGGCGCGGATACGCAGTATTTT.

V is TRBV11-1 and J is TRBJ1-6; no clear D gene. Germline lookup yields CDR1 SGHAT and CDR2 FQDESV (reference sequence). The CDR3 totals 14 residues. V was pared by 2 bases and J by 5 bases, with 7 bases between. The CDR3 DNA follows: TGTGCCAGCAGCTTAACGGCAAATAATTCACCCCTCCACTTT. Residues: CASSLTANNSPLHF. The full variable domain, with the rest looked up from reference TRBV11-1 and TRBJ1-6, is EAEVAQSPRYKITEKSQAVAFWCDPISGHATLYWYRQILGQGPELLVQFQDESVVDDSQLPKDRFSAERLKGVDSTLKIQPAELGDSAMYLCASSLTANNSPLHFGNGTRLTVT.

This chain uses TRBV11-3 with TRBJ2-1; no definite D call. Germline V gives CDR1 SGHNT, CDR2 YENEEA. The CDR3 spans 14 residues. Trimming cost V 3 bases and J 8 bases, with 14 bases left between them. This CDR3 reads CASSFISHRDEQFF. The CDR3 DNA reads TGTGCCAGCAGCTTTATTTCTCATAGGGATGAGCAGTTCTTC. Filled out from reference TRBV11-3 and TRBJ2-1, the complete variable domain reads EAGVVQSPRYKIIEKKQPVAFWCNPISGHNTLYWYLQNLGQGPELLIRYENEEAVDDSQLPKDRFSAERLKGVDSTLKIQPAELGDSAVYLCASSFISHRDEQFFGPGTRLTVL.

This chain connects TRBV6-1 to TRBJ2-7; D might be TRBD2 (6 bases). Between the trimmed V and J ends, which lost 4 bases and 3 bases, there was a span of 10 bases. In germline, CDR1 is MNHNS, CDR2 SASEGT. This CDR3 is 13 amino acids long. CDR3 residues: CASSGTNLYEQYF. CDR3 in DNA: TGTGCCAGCAGTGGGACTAACCTCTACGAGCAGTACTTC.

The rearrangement links TRBV2 to TRBJ1-1; D gene uncertain. CDR3 length: 13 amino acids. V lost 4 bases to trimming and J lost 3 bases, with 9 bases between them. CDR1 is SNHLY, CDR2 FYNNEI, per germline. The CDR3: CASSVSRDTEAFF. In nucleotides, the CDR3 is TGTGCCAGCAGTGTAAGCAGAGACACTGAAGCTTTCTTT. The full variable domain, in which reference TRBV2 and TRBJ1-1 provide the parts outside the CDR3, is EPEVTQTPSHQVTQMGQEVILRCVPISNHLYFYWYRQILGQKVEFLVSFYNNEISEKSEIFDDQFSVERPDGSNFTLKIRSTKLEDSAMYFCASSVSRDTEAFFGQGTRLTVV.

This rearrangement joins TRBV5-5 to TRBJ1-4; tentatively, D is TRBD1 (5 bases). CDR3 size: 15 residues. Germline CDR1 is SGHKS and CDR2 is YYEKEE (reference sequence). V was pared by 2 bases and J by 6 bases, with 14 bases between. CDR3 bases: TGTGCCAGCAGCTTACCCGGGGCAGGGTATGAAAAACTGTTTTTT. As protein: CASSLPGAGYEKLFF.

The V call is TRBV27, the J call TRBJ2-5; 11 bases agree with TRBD1. The CDR3 is made up of 15 amino acids. Per germline, CDR1 MNHEY and CDR2 SMNVEV (reference sequence). V lost 5 bases and J lost 5; bases outside the gene matches: 7. The DNA of the CDR3 is TGTGCCAGCAGTCTTGGGACAGGGGGGTTTGAGACCCAGTACTTC. Its protein is CASSLGTGGFETQYF.

This clone is a singleton in its sample. This chain joins TRBV6-1 and TRBJ1-1; D unclear. Germline V gene sequence: CDR1 MNHNS, CDR2 SASEGT. V was pared by 2 bases and J by 3 bases, with 4 bases between. There are 12 residues in the CDR3. The CDR3 region has the DNA TGTGCCAGCAGTGAACACCACACTGAAGCTTTCTTT. Residues: CASSEHHTEAFF.

The chain carries TRBV12-5 and TRBJ2-5, with 9 bases identical to TRBD1. Germline CDR1 reads LGHNT; CDR2 reads FRNRAP. With V trimmed by 3 bases and J by 5 bases, 7 bases remained unmatched. The CDR3 runs 15 residues. In nucleotides, the CDR3 is TGTGCTAGTGGTTTTACGGGGACAGGGTTGGAGACCCAGTACTTC. Translated, it gives CASGFTGTGLETQYF.